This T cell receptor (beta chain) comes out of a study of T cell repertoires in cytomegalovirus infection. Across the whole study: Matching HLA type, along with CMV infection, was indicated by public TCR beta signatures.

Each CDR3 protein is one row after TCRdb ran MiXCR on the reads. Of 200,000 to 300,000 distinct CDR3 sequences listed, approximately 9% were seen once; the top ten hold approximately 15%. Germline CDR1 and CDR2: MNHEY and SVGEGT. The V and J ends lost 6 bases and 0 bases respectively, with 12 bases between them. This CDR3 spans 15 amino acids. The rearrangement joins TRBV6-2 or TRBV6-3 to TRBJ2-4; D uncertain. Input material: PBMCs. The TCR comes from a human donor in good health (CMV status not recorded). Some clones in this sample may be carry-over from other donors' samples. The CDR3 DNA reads TGTGCCAGCAGCCAACAACTACTAGCCAAAAACATTCAGTACTTC. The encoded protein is CASSQQLLAKNIQYF.